Sequencing of this T cell receptor beta chain was carried out in a study of response to subunit inactivated influenza vaccine. MiXCR, applied by TCRdb to the RT-PCR reads, yields one record per CDR3 protein. The sample contains about 540,000 distinct CDR3 sequences, approximately 24% of which appear only once. The CDR3 loop spans 17 amino acids. Trimming shortened V by 6 bases and J by 4 bases, and 24 bases separated the two germline ends. This clonotype was counted between two and nine times. Separately, the same data were catalogued under a study of T cells expressing NK-cell markers. That work adds: TCR beta cDNA was generated via 5'RACE template switching incorporating UMIs.

The material sequenced was CD4+ T cells sorted from PBMCs, taken 11 to 12 days after vaccination. The clonotype was recovered from a man aged 45-65 years who received an inactivated influenza vaccine. J is TRBJ1-2 and V is TRBV12-3 or TRBV12-4, with D tentatively TRBD1 (5 bases). The CDR3 loop is CASSRTSAGHRSYGYTF. As DNA, the CDR3 is TGTGCCAGCAGCCGGACCAGTGCCGGACACCGCTCCTATGGCTACACCTTC.